This TCR beta chain was captured in a study of blood T cell repertoires in COVID-19. Background on the study: Samples representing acute and convalescent COVID-19 were sourced from the United States, Italy and Spain. T cells, B-cell-depleted T cells, or PBMCs supplied cDNA or gDNA.

This clone was counted a few times. The CDR3 consists of 13 residues. With 2 bases removed from V and 5 bases from J, the gap between germline ends came to 9 bases. Germline V gene lookup returns CDR1 MGHDK and CDR2 SYGVNS. The authors' processing: Nucleated cell number was recorded as an estimate derived from reference gene primer amplification. Sequencing used immunoSEQ multiplex PCR; TCRdb keeps in-frame clones, though not all of them. From that table come the V and J calls and clone size; the DNA was used to work out D and trimming. The data contain roughly 100,000 clones, approximately 76% of them seen just once; the ten biggest clones take up roughly 6.6%.

Sequencing was carried out using peripheral blood. The TCR sequence derives from a man between 65 and 85 years old with acute or convalescent COVID-19. V gene TRBV25-1 combines with J gene TRBJ2-5, with D unclear. CDR3 in DNA: TGTGCCAGCAGTGAAGGTAGCTTGGAGACCCAGTACTTC. It is translated as CASSEGSLETQYF. Based on the CDR3 plus reference TRBV25-1 and TRBJ2-5, the full variable domain is EADIYQTPRYLVIGTGKKITLECSQTMGHDKMYWYQQDPGMELHLIHYSYGVNSTEKGDLSSESTVSRIRTEHFPLTLESARPSHTSQYLCASSEGSLETQYFGPGTRLLVL.